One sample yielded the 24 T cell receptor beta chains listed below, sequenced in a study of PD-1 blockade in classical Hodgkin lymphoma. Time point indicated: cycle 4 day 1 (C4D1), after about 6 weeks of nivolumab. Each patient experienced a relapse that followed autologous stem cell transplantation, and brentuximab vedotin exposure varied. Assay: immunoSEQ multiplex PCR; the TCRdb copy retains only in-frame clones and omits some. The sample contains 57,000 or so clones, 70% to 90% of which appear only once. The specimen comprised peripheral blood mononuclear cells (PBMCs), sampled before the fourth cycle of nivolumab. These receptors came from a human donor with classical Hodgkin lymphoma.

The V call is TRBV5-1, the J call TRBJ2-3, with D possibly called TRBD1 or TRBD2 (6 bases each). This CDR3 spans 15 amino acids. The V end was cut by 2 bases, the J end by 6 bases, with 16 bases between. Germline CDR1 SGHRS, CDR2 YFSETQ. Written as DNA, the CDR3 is TGCGCCAGCAGCTTTCAGGGGACTTCAGGCGATACGCAGTATTTT. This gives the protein CASSFQGTSGDTQYF.

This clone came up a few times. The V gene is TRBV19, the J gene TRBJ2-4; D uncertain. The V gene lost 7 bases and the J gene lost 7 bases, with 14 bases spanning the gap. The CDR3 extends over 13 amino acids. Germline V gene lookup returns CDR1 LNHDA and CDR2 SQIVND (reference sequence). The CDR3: CASKPPGENIQYF. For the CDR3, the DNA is TGTGCCAGTAAGCCGCCAGGTGAGAACATTCAGTACTTC. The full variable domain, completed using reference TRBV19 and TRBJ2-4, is DGGITQSPKYLFRKEGQNVTLSCEQNLNHDAMYWYRQDPGQGLRLIYYSQIVNDFQKGDIAEGYSVSREKKESFPLTVTSAQKNPTAFYLCASKPPGENIQYFGAGTRLSVL.

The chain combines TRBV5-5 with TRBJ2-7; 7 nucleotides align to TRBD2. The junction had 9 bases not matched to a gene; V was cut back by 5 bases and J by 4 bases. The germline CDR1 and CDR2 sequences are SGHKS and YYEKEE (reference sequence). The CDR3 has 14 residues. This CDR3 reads CASRERGPGYEQYF. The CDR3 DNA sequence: TGTGCCAGCAGAGAGCGGGGCCCCGGGTACGAGCAGTACTTC.

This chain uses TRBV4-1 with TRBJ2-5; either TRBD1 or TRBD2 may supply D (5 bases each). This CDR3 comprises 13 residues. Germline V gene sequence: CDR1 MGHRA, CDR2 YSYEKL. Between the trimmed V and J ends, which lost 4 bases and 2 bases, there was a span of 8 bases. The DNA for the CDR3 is TGCGCCAGCAGCCTGGGACCTCAAGAGACCCAGTACTTC. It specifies CASSLGPQETQYF.

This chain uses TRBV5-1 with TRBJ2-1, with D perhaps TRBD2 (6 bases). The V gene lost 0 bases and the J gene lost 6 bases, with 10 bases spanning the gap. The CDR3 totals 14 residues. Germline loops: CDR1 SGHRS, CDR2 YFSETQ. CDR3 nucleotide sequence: TGCGCCAGCAGCTTGGGATCGGAGGGCAATGAGCAGTTCTTC. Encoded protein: CASSLGSEGNEQFF.

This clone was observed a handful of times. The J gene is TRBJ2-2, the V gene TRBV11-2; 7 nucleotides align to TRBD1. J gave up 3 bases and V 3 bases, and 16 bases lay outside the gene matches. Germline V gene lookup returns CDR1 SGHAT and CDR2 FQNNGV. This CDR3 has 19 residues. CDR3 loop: CASSFSIWKGAAYTGELFF. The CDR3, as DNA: TGTGCCAGCAGCTTCTCGATTTGGAAGGGGGCGGCATACACCGGGGAGCTGTTTTTT.

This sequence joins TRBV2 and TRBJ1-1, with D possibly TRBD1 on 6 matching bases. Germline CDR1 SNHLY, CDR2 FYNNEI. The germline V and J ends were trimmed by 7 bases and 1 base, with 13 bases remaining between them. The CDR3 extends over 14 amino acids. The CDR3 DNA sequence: TGTGCCAGCACAGGAGGCAGGGGGAACACTGAAGCTTTCTTT. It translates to CASTGGRGNTEAFF.

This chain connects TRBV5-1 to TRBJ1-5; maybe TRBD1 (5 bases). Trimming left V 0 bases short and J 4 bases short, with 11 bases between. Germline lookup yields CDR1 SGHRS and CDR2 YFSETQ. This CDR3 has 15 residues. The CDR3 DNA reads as TGCGCCAGCAGCTTGGCCGGGGCGCGGAATCAGCCCCAGCATTTT. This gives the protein CASSLAGARNQPQHF.

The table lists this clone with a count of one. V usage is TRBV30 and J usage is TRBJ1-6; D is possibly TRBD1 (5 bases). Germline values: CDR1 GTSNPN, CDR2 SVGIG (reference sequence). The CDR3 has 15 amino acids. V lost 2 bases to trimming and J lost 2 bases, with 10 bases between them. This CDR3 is CAWSLGEAYNSPLHF. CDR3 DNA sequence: TGTGCCTGGAGTTTGGGGGAAGCCTATAATTCACCCCTCCACTTT.

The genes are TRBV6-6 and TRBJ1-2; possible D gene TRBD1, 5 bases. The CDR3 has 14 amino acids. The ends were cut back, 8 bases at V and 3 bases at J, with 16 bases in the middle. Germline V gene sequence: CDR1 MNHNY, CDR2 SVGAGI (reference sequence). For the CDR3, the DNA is TGTGCCAGCGTCCAGGGTATGTGGGACTATGGCTACACCTTC. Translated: CASVQGMWDYGYTF.

In nucleotides, the CDR3 is TGTGCCAGCAGCTTATATGCAATCCAAGAGACCCAGTACTTC. It codes for CASSLYAIQETQYF. The chain joins TRBV7-9 to TRBJ2-5, with D uncertain. Trimming took 2 bases from V and 1 from J, leaving 8 bases between them. Germline lookup yields CDR1 SEHNR and CDR2 FQNEAQ (reference sequence). This CDR3 contains 14 residues.

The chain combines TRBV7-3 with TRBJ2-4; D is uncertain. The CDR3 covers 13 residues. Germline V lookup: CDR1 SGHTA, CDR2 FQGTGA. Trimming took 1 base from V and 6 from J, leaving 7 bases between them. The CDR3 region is CASSLSSTNIQYF. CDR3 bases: TGTGCCAGCAGCTTAAGTTCCACAAACATTCAGTACTTC. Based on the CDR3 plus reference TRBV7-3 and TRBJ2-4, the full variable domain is GAGVSQTPSNKVTEKGKYVELRCDPISGHTALYWYRQSLGQGPEFLIYFQGTGAADDSGLPNDRFFAVRPEGSVSTLKIQRTERGDSAVYLCASSLSSTNIQYFGAGTRLSVL.

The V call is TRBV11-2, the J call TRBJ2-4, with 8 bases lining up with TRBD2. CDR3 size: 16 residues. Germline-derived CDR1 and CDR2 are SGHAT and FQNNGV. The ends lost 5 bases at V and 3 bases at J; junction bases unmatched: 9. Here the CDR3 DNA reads TGTGCCAGCAGCGTACCGGGACTAGGGGACAAAAACATTCAGTACTTC. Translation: CASSVPGLGDKNIQYF.

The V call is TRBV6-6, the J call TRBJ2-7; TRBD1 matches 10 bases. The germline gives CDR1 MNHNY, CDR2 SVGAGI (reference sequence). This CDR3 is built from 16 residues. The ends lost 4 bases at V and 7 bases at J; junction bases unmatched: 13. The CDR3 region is CASSSSPGQGPGEQYF. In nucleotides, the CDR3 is TGTGCCAGCAGTTCAAGCCCGGGACAGGGGCCTGGGGAGCAGTACTTC.

CDR3 coding DNA: TGCGCCAGCAGCTTGGGGCAACCCACCGGGGAGCTGTTTTTT. It yields the protein CASSLGQPTGELFF. The chain carries TRBV5-1 and TRBJ2-2; D gene ambiguous. In germline, CDR1 is SGHRS, CDR2 YFSETQ. V was cut by 0 bases and J by 4 bases, with 7 bases left in between. The CDR3 extends over 14 amino acids.

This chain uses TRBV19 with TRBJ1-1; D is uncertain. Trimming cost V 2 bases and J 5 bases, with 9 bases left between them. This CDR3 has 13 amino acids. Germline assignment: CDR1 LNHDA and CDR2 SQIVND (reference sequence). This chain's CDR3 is CASSITGRTEAFF. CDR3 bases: TGTGCCAGTAGTATAACGGGAAGGACTGAAGCTTTCTTT.

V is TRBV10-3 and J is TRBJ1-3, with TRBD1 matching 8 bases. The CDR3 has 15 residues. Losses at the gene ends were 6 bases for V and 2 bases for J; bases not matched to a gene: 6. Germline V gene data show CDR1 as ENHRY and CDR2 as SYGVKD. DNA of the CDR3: TGTGCCATCAGCTTTACAGGGGGTACTGGAAACACCATATATTTT. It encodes CAISFTGGTGNTIYF.

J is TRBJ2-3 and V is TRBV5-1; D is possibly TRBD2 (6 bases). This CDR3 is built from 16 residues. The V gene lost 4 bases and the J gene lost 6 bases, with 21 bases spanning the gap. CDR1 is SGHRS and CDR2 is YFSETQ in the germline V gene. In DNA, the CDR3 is TGCGCCAGCAGCCCGGAGGCCGTGCGGGGCGGGGATACGCAGTATTTT. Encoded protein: CASSPEAVRGGDTQYF.

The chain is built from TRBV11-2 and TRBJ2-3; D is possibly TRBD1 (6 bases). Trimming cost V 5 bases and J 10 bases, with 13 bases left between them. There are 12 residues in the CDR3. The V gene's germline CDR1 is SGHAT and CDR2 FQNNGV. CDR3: CASSPTGGSQYF. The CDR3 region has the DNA TGTGCCAGCAGCCCGACAGGCGGTTCGCAGTATTTT. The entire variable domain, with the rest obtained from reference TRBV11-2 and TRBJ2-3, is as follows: EAGVAQSPRYKIIEKRQSVAFWCNPISGHATLYWYQQILGQGPKLLIQFQNNGVVDDSQLPKDRFSAERLKGVDSTLKIQPAKLEDSAVYLCASSPTGGSQYFGPGTRLTVL.

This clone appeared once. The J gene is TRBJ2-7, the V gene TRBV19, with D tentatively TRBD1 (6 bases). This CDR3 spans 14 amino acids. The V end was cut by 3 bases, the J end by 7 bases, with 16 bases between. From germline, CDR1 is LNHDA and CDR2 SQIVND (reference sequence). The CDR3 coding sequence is TGTGCCAGTAGTATTGGGACATCCCTCATGGAGCAGTACTTC. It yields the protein CASSIGTSLMEQYF.

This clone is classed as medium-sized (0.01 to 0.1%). The CDR3, as DNA: TGTGCCAGCAGTTCACTTGCGGGGGCTATTGCCAATCAGCCCCAGCATTTT. Its translation: CASSSLAGAIANQPQHF. The chain combines TRBV27 with TRBJ1-5, with D possibly matching TRBD1 (6 bases). V was pared by 4 bases and J by 3 bases, with 19 bases between. Per the germline V gene, CDR1 is MNHEY and CDR2 is SMNVEV (reference sequence). This CDR3 is 17 amino acids long.

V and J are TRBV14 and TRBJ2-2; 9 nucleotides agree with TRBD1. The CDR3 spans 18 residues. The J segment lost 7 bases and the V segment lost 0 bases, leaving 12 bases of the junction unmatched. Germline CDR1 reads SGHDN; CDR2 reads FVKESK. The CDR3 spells CASSQDRDWTGEFGELFF. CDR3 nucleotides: TGTGCCAGCAGCCAAGATCGGGACTGGACAGGGGAGTTCGGGGAGCTGTTTTTT. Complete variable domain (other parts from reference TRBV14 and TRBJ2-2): EAGVTQFPSHSVIEKGQTVTLRCDPISGHDNLYWYRRVMGKEIKFLLHFVKESKQDESGMPNNRFLAERTGGTYSTLKVQPAELEDSGVYFCASSQDRDWTGEFGELFFGEGSRLTVL.

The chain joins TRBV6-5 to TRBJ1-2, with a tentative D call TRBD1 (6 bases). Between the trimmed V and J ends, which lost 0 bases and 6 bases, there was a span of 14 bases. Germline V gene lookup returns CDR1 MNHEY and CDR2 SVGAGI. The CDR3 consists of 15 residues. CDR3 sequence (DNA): TGTGCCAGCAGTTACTCACCACAGGGATTCCATGGCTACACCTTC. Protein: CASSYSPQGFHGYTF.

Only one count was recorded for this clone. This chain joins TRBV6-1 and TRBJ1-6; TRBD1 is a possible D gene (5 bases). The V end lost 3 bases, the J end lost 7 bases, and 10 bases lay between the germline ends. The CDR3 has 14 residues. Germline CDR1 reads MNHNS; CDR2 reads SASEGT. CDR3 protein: CASSDRQTNSPLHF. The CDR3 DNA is TGTGCCAGCAGTGACCGACAGACCAATTCACCCCTCCACTTT.